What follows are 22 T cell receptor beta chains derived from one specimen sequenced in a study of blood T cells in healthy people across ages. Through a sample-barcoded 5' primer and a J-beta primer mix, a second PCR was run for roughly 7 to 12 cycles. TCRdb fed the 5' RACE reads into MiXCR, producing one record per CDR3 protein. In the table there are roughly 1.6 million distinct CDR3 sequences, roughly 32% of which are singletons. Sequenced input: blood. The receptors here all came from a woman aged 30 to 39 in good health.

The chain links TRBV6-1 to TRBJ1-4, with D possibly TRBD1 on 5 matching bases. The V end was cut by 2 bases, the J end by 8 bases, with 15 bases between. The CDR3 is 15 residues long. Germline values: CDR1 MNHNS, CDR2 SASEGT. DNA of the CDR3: TGTGCCAGCAGTGAATTTGCAGGGTCCGCGGAAAAACTGTTTTTT. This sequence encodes CASSEFAGSAEKLFF.

For the CDR3, the DNA is TGCAGTACTCAGCCCGATGACAGTCCCTATAGCAATCAGCCCCAGCATTTT. It codes for CSTQPDDSPYSNQPQHF. This rearrangement joins TRBV20-1 to TRBJ1-5; maybe TRBD1 (5 bases). V was trimmed by 8 bases and J by 0 bases, leaving 23 bases between them. The CDR3 extends over 17 amino acids. Looked up from germline, CDR1 is DFQATT and CDR2 is SNEGSKA (reference sequence).

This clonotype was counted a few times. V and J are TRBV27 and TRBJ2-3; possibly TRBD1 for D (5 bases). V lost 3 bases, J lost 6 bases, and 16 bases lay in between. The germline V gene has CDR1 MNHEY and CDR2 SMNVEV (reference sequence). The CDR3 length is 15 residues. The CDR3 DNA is TGTGCCAGCAGTTTCCAGGGTAGGGTGTGGGATACGCAGTATTTT. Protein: CASSFQGRVWDTQYF.

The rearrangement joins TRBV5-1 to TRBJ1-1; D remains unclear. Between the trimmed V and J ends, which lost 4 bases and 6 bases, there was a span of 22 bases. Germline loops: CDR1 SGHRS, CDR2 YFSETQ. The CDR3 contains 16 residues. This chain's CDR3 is CASSPLAGGRNSEAFF. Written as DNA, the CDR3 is TGCGCCAGCAGCCCCCTAGCGGGAGGGCGTAATTCTGAAGCTTTCTTT.

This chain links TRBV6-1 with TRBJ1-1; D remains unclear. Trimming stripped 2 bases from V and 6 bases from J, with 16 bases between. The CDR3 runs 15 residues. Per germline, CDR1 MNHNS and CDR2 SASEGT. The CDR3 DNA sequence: TGTGCCAGCAGTGAAATGTTCACAGTTACGGCTGAAGCTTTCTTT. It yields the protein CASSEMFTVTAEAFF.

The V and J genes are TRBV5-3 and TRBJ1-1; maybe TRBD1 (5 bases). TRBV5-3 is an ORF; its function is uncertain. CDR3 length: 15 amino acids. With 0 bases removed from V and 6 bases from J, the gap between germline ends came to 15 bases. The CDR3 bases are TGTGCCAGAAGCTTGGCGGACAACTACGATTCTGAAGCTTTCTTT. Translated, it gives CARSLADNYDSEAFF.

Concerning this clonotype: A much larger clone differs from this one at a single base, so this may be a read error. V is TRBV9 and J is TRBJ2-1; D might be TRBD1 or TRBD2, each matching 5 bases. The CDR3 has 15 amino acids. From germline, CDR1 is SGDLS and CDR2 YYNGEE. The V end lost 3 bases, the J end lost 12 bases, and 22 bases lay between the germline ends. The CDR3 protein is CASSAGSGTPTWQFF. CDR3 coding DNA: TGTGCCAGCAGCGCCGGCAGTGGGACGCCAACATGGCAGTTCTTC.

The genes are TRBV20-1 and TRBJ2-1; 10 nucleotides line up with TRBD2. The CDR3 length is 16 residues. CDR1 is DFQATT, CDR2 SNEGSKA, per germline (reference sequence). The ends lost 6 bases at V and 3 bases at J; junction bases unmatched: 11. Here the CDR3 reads CSAAPLAGDFYNEQFF. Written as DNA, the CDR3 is TGCAGTGCCGCACCCCTAGCGGGGGACTTCTACAATGAGCAGTTCTTC.

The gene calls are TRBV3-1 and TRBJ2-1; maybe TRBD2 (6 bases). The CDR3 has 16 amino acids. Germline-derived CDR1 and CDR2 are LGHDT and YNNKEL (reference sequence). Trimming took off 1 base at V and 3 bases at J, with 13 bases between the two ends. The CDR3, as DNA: TGTGCCAGCAGCCAAGGTCGCGGGGCGGGCTACAATGAGCAGTTCTTC. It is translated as CASSQGRGAGYNEQFF.

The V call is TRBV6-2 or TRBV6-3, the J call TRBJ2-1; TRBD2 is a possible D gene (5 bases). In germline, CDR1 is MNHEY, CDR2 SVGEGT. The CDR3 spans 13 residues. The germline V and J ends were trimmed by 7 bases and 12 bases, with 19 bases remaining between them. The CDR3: CASTLRDPSLQFF. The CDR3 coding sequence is TGTGCCAGCACTTTACGGGATCCTTCTCTGCAGTTCTTC.

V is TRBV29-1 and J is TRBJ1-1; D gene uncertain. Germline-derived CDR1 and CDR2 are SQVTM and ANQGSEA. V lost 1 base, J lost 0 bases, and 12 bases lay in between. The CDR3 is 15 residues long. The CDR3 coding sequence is TGCAGCGTTGAAGGGGTTCGTACAATGAACACTGAAGCTTTCTTT. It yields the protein CSVEGVRTMNTEAFF.

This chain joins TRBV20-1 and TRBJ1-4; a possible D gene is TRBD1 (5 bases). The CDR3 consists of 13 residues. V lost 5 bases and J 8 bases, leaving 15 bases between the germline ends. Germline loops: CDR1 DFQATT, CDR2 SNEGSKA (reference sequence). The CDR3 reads CSAFPGIGEKLFF. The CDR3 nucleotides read TGCAGTGCTTTTCCAGGGATCGGAGAAAAACTGTTTTTT.

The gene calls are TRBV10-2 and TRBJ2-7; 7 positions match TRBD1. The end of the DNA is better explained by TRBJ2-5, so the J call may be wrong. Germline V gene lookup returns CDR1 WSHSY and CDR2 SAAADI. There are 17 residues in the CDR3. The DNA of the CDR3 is TGCGCCACCTTGAATATACCGGGTACAGGGGTTTTTGAGACCCAGTACTTC. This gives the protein CATLNIPGTGVFETQYF.

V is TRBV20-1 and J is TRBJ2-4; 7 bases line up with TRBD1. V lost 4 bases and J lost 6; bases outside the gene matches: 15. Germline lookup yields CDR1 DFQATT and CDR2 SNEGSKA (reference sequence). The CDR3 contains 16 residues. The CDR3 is CSATTTGFGEGNIQYF. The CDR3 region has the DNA TGCAGTGCTACCACGACAGGGTTCGGTGAGGGAAACATTCAGTACTTC.

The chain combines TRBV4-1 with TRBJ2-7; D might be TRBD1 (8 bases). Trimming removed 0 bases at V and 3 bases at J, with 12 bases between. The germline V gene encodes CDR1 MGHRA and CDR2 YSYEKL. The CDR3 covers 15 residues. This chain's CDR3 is CASSQEQGGYYEQYF. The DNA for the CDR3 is TGCGCCAGCAGCCAAGAACAGGGGGGGTACTACGAGCAGTACTTC.

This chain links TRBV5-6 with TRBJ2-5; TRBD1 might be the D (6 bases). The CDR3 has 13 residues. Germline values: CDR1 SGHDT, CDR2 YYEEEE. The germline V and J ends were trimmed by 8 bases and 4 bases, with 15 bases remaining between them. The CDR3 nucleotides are TGTGCCAGTCCCCCTGTGGACAGAGAGACCCAGTACTTC. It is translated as CASPPVDRETQYF.

CDR3 loop: CRATGVGGYTF. CDR3 in DNA: TGCAGGGCGACAGGGGTTGGGGGCTACACCTTC. The rearrangement links TRBV20-1 to TRBJ1-2; 8 bases agree with TRBD1. CDR1 is DFQATT and CDR2 is SNEGSKA in the germline V gene (reference sequence). This CDR3 is 11 amino acids long.

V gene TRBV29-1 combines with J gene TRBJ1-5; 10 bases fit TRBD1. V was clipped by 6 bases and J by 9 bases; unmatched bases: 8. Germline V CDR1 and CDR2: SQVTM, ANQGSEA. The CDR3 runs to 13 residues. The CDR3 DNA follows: TGCAGCGTAAGGGACAGGGGTTGGCGGCCCCAGCATTTT. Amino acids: CSVRDRGWRPQHF.

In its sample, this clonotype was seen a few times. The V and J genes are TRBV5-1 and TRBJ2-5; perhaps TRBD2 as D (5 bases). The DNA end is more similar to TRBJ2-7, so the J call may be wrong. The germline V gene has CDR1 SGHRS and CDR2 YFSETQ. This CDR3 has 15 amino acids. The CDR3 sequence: CASSLKRTPGYEQYF. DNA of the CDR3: TGCGCCAGCAGCTTGAAAAGGACCCCGGGATACGAGCAGTACTTC.

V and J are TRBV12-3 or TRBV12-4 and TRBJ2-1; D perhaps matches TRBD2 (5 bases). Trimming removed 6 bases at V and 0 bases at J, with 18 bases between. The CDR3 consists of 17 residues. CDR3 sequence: CASSLEISGSSYNEQFF. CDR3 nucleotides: TGTGCCAGCAGCTTGGAAATCAGCGGTAGCTCCTACAATGAGCAGTTCTTC.

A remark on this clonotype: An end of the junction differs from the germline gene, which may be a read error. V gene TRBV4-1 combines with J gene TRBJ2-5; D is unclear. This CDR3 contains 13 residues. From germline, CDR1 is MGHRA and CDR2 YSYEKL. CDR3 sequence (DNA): TGCGCCAGCAGCCAAGAAGTCCAAGAAACCCGGTACTTC. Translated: CASSQEVQETRYF.

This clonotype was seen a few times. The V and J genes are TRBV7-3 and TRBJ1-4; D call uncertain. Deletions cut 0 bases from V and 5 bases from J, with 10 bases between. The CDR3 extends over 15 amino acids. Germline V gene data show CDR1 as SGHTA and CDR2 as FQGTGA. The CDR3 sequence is CASSLTGSPNEKLFF. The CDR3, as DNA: TGTGCCAGCAGCTTAACGGGCAGCCCAAATGAAAAACTGTTTTTT.